A selection of T cell receptor beta chains follows, all from one sample in a study of immune evolution from preneoplasia to lung adenocarcinoma. TCRdb's copy holds only in-frame clones and misses some; the assay was immunoSEQ multiplex PCR. This table has 6,000 to 8,000 clones, 60% to 80% appearing once. Material: FFPE adjacent normal lung tissue. These receptors all come from a person aged 65-85 years with lung adenocarcinoma. Each CDR3 is given with its conserved first and last residue. A D gene is named only where the DNA matches it firmly. Rows give clone size only sometimes, using once, few, many, or a class for an expanded clone.

d_gene,v_gene,abundance,j_gene,CDR3nt,CDR3aa
-,TRBV6-5,-,TRBJ2-2,TGTGCCAGCAGTTACAAGGACGGCAACACCGGGGAGCTGTTTTTT,CASSYKDGNTGELFF
-,TRBV6-6,-,TRBJ1-2,TGTGCCAGCAGTCACAAGTCAGGGAACTATGGCTACACCTTC,CASSHKSGNYGYTF
TRBD1,TRBV15,-,TRBJ1-5,TGTGCCACCAGCAGAGACAGACAGGGACCTCAGCCCCAGCATTTT,CATSRDRQGPQPQHF
-,TRBV7-3,-,TRBJ2-3,TGTGCCAGCAGAAGAACCCCCCTCAGTTTAGATACGCAGTATTTT,CASRRTPLSLDTQYF
-,TRBV27,-,TRBJ1-2,TGTGCCAGCAGTTTATCCGGATCCCGCTATGGCTACACCTTC,CASSLSGSRYGYTF
TRBD1,TRBV28,-,TRBJ1-5,TGTGCCAGCAGTACTAGACAGGGCTACAATCAGCCCCAGCATTTT,CASSTRQGYNQPQHF
-,TRBV2,-,TRBJ2-6,TGTGCCAGCAGCCCGGACGACTCTAACGTCCTGACTTTC,CASSPDDSNVLTF
TRBD2,TRBV30,few,TRBJ2-7,TGTGCCTGGGGTTTTGGCAATAGCGGGGGGGCCTATCGAGCGTTTCCCTACGAGCAGTACTTC,CAWGFGNSGGAYRAFPYEQYF
-,TRBV5-1,-,TRBJ1-1,TGCGCCAGCGCTCGGGCGGGGTCCCCGACTGAAGCTTTCTTT,CASARAGSPTEAFF
TRBD1,TRBV5-8,-,TRBJ1-2,TGTGCCAGCAGCTTGGTTTTAACAGGGGGCTATGGCTACACCTTC,CASSLVLTGGYGYTF
-,TRBV7-9,-,TRBJ2-3,TGTGCCAGCAGCTCCGGACACGCTCATAGCACAGATACGCAGTATTTT,CASSSGHAHSTDTQYF
TRBD1,TRBV5-1,-,TRBJ1-4,TGCGCCAGCAGCCAGAAACAGGGGGCACTGTTTTTT,CASSQKQGALFF
-,TRBV11-2,-,TRBJ2-3,TGTGCCAGCAGCCGGACGTCGGCGGACTATACGCAGTATTTT,CASSRTSADYTQYF
TRBD1,TRBV6-1,few,TRBJ2-7,TGTGCCAGCAGACCAAGACCGGGACAGGGTTACGAGCAGTACTTC,CASRPRPGQGYEQYF
-,TRBV6-5,-,TRBJ1-2,TGTGCCAGCAGTTACTCGGGAAGGGAGGGTAACTATGGCTACACCTTC,CASSYSGREGNYGYTF
-,TRBV6-5,-,TRBJ2-7,TGTGCCAGCAGTCAGGAAGTGGCGGATTCCTACGAGCAGTACTTC,CASSQEVADSYEQYF
-,TRBV5-1,few,TRBJ1-6,TGCGCCAGCAGCTTGGCGGCGGTTAGCTCCTATAATTCACCCCTCCACTTT,CASSLAAVSSYNSPLHF
-,TRBV19,-,TRBJ2-1,TGTGCCAGTAGCGCACTGCTCGATGAGCAGTTCTTC,CASSALLDEQFF
-,TRBV15,-,TRBJ2-5,TGTGCCATCACCTTTACAGGGCTCGAGACAGAGACCCAGTACTTC,CAITFTGLETETQYF
-,TRBV7-9,-,TRBJ2-5,TGTGCCAGCAGCTTAGCGGGGGTACAAGAGACCCAGTACTTC,CASSLAGVQETQYF
TRBD1,TRBV18,-,TRBJ2-1,TGTGCCAGCTCCTCCGGGACAGGAGGGTACAATGAGCAGTTCTTC,CASSSGTGGYNEQFF
-,TRBV27,-,TRBJ1-6,TGTGCCAGCAGTATAGACAAGAATTCACCCCTCCACTTT,CASSIDKNSPLHF
TRBD1,TRBV5-1,-,TRBJ1-4,TGCGCCAGCAGCGCCAGGGGGCTGGTGGATGAAAAACTGTTTTTT,CASSARGLVDEKLFF
TRBD2,TRBV6-6,-,TRBJ2-7,TGTGCCAGCAGTTACGGGGCCCCTAGCGGTACCTACGAGCAGTACTTC,CASSYGAPSGTYEQYF
TRBD1,TRBV4-1,-,TRBJ1-1,TGCGCCAGCAGCCAAGAAGTATCTTGGACAGGGAACACTGAAGCTTTCTTT,CASSQEVSWTGNTEAFF
-,TRBV2,-,TRBJ1-3,TGTGCCAGCAGTGAGGTGGAGACCATATATTTT,CASSEVETIYF
-,TRBV6-6,-,TRBJ1-1,TGTGCCAGCAGTTACTCGACACAGAAAACTGAAGCTTTCTTT,CASSYSTQKTEAFF
-,TRBV4-1,-,TRBJ1-2,TGCGTCAGCAGCCAAGCCGCCCTCCCAGACTATGGCTACACCTTC,CVSSQAALPDYGYTF
-,TRBV5-6,-,TRBJ2-5,TGTGCCAGCAGCTTGTATAGGGGATACCAAGAGACCCAGTACTTC,CASSLYRGYQETQYF
-,TRBV5-8,-,TRBJ1-5,TGTGCCAGCAGCTTGAGCATCGGAAATCAGCCCCAGCATTTT,CASSLSIGNQPQHF
TRBD2,TRBV5-1,-,TRBJ2-5,TGCGCCAGCAGCCCGACTAGCGGGGCCTCTCGGACCCAGTACTTC,CASSPTSGASRTQYF
-,TRBV5-1,-,TRBJ2-3,TGCGCCAGCAGCTTGGATAGCATTGGGTTGGCAGATACGCAGTATTTT,CASSLDSIGLADTQYF
-,TRBV7-2,-,TRBJ1-4,TGTGCCAGCAGCGATGCCTTCGTGACTAATGAAAAACTGTTTTTT,CASSDAFVTNEKLFF
-,TRBV6-1,-,TRBJ2-1,TGTGCCAGCGTGGGAACAGGGTCCAACAATGAGCAGTTCTTC,CASVGTGSNNEQFF
-,TRBV5-4,-,TRBJ1-6,TGTGCCAGCAGCTCGACCCAAAGGGGTTCACCCCTCCACTTT,CASSSTQRGSPLHF